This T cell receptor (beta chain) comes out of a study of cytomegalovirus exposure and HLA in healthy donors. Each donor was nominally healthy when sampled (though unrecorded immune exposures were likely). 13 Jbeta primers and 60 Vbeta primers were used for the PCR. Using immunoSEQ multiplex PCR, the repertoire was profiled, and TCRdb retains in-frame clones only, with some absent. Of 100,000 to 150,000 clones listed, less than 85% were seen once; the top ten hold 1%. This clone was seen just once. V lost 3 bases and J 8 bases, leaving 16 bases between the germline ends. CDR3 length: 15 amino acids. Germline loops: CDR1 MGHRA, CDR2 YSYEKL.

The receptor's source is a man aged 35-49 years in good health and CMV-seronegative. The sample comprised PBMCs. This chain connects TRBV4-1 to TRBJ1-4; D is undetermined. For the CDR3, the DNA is TGCGCCAGCAGCCAGGAGGGCACGCGAGGGGAAAAACTGTTTTTT. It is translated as CASSQEGTRGEKLFF.